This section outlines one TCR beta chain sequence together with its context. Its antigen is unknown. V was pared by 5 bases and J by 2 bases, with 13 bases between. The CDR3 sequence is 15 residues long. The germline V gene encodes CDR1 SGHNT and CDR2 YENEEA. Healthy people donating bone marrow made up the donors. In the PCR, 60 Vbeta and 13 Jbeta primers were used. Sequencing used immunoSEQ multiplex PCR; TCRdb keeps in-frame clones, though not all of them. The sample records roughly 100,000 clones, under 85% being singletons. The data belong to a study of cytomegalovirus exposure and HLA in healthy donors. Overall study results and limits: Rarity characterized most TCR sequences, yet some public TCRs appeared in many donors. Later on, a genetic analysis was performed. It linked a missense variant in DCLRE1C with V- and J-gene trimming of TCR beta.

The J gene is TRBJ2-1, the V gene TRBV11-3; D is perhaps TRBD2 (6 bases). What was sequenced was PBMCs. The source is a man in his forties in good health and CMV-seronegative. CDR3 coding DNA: TGTGCCAGCAGCAATCGGGAGTTCACCTACAATGAGCAGTTCTTC. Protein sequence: CASSNREFTYNEQFF.